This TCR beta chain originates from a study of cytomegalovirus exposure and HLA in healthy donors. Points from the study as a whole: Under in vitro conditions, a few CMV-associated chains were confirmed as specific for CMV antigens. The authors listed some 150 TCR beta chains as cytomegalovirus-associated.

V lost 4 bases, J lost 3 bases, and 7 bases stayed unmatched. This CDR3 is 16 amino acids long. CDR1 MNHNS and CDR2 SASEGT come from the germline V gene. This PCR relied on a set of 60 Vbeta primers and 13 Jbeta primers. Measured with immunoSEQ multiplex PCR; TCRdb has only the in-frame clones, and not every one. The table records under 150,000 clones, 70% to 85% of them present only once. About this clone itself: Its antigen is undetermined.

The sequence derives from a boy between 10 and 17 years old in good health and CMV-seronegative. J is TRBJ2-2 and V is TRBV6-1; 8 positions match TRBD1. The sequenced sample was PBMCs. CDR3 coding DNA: TGTGCCAGCAGTGGGGGGACAGGAAGAGACACCGGGGAGCTGTTTTTT. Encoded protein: CASSGGTGRDTGELFF.